A selection of T cell receptor beta chains follows, all from one sample in a study of cytomegalovirus exposure and HLA in healthy donors. TCRdb's table, derived via immunoSEQ multiplex PCR, lists solely in-frame clones and lacks some. Among approximately 88,000 clones, more than 75% were seen once, and the ten largest hold under 7%. The source material was PBMCs. These receptors all stem from a man aged 25 to 40 in good health and CMV-seropositive. The CDR3 runs from the conserved cysteine through the conserved F or W. The D gene is left open where the match is weak. Size is omitted from some rows. Given values are once, few, many or a class for expanded clones.

cdr3_length d_call j_call v_call clone_size cdr3_nt cdr3_aa
14 . TRBJ2-1 TRBV27 few TGTGCCAGCCGCCCGGCCCGGTCGGAGAATGAGCAGTTCTTC CASRPARSENEQFF
13 TRBD1 TRBJ1-2 TRBV29-1 . TGCAGCGTTGGAGGGGGCGATAGCTATGGCTACACCTTC CSVGGGDSYGYTF
14 TRBD1 TRBJ2-1 TRBV14 . TGTGCCAGCAGCCGGACAGGGGACTACAATGAGCAGTTCTTC CASSRTGDYNEQFF
15 TRBD2 TRBJ2-7 TRBV27 . TGTGCCAGCAGTACCCGGACTAGCTCTCGGTACGAGCAGTACTTC CASSTRTSSRYEQYF
17 . TRBJ1-4 TRBV5-5 once TGTGCCAGCAGCTTTGAATTGCGGATTGCAACTAATGAAAAACTGTTTTTT CASSFELRIATNEKLFF
15 TRBD1 TRBJ1-1 TRBV7-3 . TGTGCCAGCAGCCCCCTGTCAGGGGGAGTCACTGAAGCTTTCTTT CASSPLSGGVTEAFF
14 . TRBJ2-5 TRBV4-2 . TGTGCCAGCAGCCCCTCACCGAAGTTCCAGGCCCAGTACTTC CASSPSPKFQAQYF
15 . TRBJ2-6 TRBV6-5 . TGTGCCAGCAGTCGGGTTTTCTCTGGGGCCAACGTCCTGACTTTC CASSRVFSGANVLTF
13 . TRBJ1-1 TRBV6-5 . TGTGCCAGCTCAGGGGTCGGGTACACTGAAGCTTTCTTT CASSGVGYTEAFF
14 TRBD1 TRBJ1-2 TRBV28 once TGTGCCAGCAGTGGGGACAGGGGCGAAAATGGCTACACCTTC CASSGDRGENGYTF
14 . TRBJ2-3 TRBV29-1 . TGCAGCGTTGTTGAGGGGGGGCCTAGGGATACGCAGTATTTT CSVVEGGPRDTQYF
16 TRBD1 TRBJ2-4 TRBV10-3 . TGTGCCATCAGTGATTTTGGACAGGGGAAAAAAAACATTCAGTACTTC CAISDFGQGKKNIQYF
15 . TRBJ1-1 TRBV6-1 . TGTGCCAGCAGAGTTGGGAGGGGAGGGGACACTGAAGCTTTCTTT CASRVGRGGDTEAFF
15 TRBD1 TRBJ2-1 TRBV5-1 . TGCGCCAGCACCCAGGGGGCGTGGTCCCTCAATGAGCAGTTCTTC CASTQGAWSLNEQFF
16 . TRBJ1-1 TRBV5-1 . TGCGCCAGCAGCTATGTCCATCAGGGTCGGAACACTGAAGCTTTCTTT CASSYVHQGRNTEAFF
13 . TRBJ1-5 TRBV6-1 few TGTGCCAGCAGTGAACGTTGGGAGCAGCCCCAGCATTTT CASSERWEQPQHF
18 . TRBJ2-1 TRBV4-2 . TGTGCCAGCAGCCAAGCTCGGGTGGGCAGGGGTATCCACAATGAGCAGTTCTTC CASSQARVGRGIHNEQFF
15 TRBD2 TRBJ2-5 TRBV4-2 . TGTGCCAGCAGTAGGACTAGAGGCCCCCCAGAGACCCAGTACTTC CASSRTRGPPETQYF
15 TRBD1 TRBJ2-2 TRBV5-4 . TGTGCCAGCAGCCTCGGGACAGGGGGCACCGGGGAGCTGTTTTTT CASSLGTGGTGELFF
12 . TRBJ1-4 TRBV10-3 . TGTGCCTCGGGGCGGGAAGGGGAAAAACTGTTTTTT CASGREGEKLFF
15 TRBD1 TRBJ1-1 TRBV9 . TGTGCCAGCACCCGTAGAGGGACAGCGAACACTGAAGCTTTCTTT CASTRRGTANTEAFF
16 . TRBJ1-3 TRBV2 . TGTGCCAGCTCGAGGGCGGAACCGAGCTCTGGAAACACCATATATTTT CASSRAEPSSGNTIYF
13 TRBD1 TRBJ2-7 TRBV28 . TGTGCCACCTCGGGACAGGGAATCTACGAGCAGTACTTC CATSGQGIYEQYF